The sequence of this T cell receptor beta chain was determined in a study of radiotherapy plus CTLA-4 blockade in lung cancer. Study background: Of all patients, approximately 18% responded objectively and approximately 31% showed disease control.

This CDR3 has 14 residues. Germline lookup yields CDR1 SGDLS and CDR2 YYNGEE. V trimming: 3 bases; J trimming: 8 bases; junction bases outside the gene matches: 4. TCRdb keeps only in-frame clones here, not all; method: immunoSEQ multiplex PCR. The repertoire consists of 45,000 to 55,000 clones, with around 83% occurring once and the leading ten covering approximately 3.3%. The sequenced sample was peripheral blood, obtained from a patient treated with radiotherapy plus ipilimumab. This receptor was obtained from a human donor with non-small cell lung cancer who had stable disease on radiotherapy plus ipilimumab. The chain has TRBV9 and TRBJ1-4, with 10 nucleotides matching TRBD1. This CDR3 is CASSDRDRGEKLFF. DNA of the CDR3: TGTGCCAGCAGCGACCGGGACAGGGGAGAAAAACTGTTTTTT.